The rows below give T cell receptor beta chains drawn from one sample of a study of T cell changes during pregnancy in multiple sclerosis. TCRdb's copy holds only in-frame clones and misses some; the assay was immunoSEQ multiplex PCR. The sample shows over 40,000 clones, approximately 92% of them seen only once. The starting material was peripheral blood, obtained in the third trimester of pregnancy. All receptors derive from a female donor with multiple sclerosis, enrolled in a pregnancy study. Each CDR3 is given with its conserved first and last residue. Fields, in order: J gene, V gene, CDR3 protein.

j_gene: TRBJ1-4
v_gene: TRBV18
CDR3aa: CASSPDIGVGEKLFF

j_gene: TRBJ2-1
v_gene: TRBV5-6
CDR3aa: CASSFGLAENEQFF

j_gene: TRBJ2-5
v_gene: TRBV29-1
CDR3aa: CSVEASGEETQYF

j_gene: TRBJ2-7
v_gene: TRBV19
CDR3aa: CASRGQTYEQYF

j_gene: TRBJ2-1
v_gene: TRBV28
CDR3aa: CASSLLRGLVVTNEQFF

j_gene: TRBJ1-5
v_gene: TRBV2
CDR3aa: CASSASFTGGGQPQHF

j_gene: TRBJ2-3
v_gene: TRBV5-4
CDR3aa: CASSLGTSGRTTDTQYF

j_gene: TRBJ2-4
v_gene: TRBV4-2
CDR3aa: CASSQTGAGGDIQYF

j_gene: TRBJ2-3
v_gene: TRBV19
CDR3aa: CASRGTATGTQYF

j_gene: TRBJ2-3
v_gene: TRBV10-3
CDR3aa: CAISGSDTDTQYF

j_gene: TRBJ2-1
v_gene: TRBV15
CDR3aa: CATSKATRNEQFF

j_gene: TRBJ2-1
v_gene: TRBV7-2
CDR3aa: CASSLHPSGISNEQFF

j_gene: TRBJ1-1
v_gene: TRBV18
CDR3aa: CASSPDRGQANTEAFF

j_gene: NA
v_gene: TRBV6-1
CDR3aa: CASSPDRVSYEQYF

j_gene: TRBJ2-6
v_gene: TRBV19
CDR3aa: CASSIVARGVSSGANVLTF

j_gene: TRBJ1-1
v_gene: TRBV7-2
CDR3aa: CASSLLRQGGSEAFF

j_gene: TRBJ2-7
v_gene: TRBV28
CDR3aa: CASSSRTGYEQYF

j_gene: TRBJ1-2
v_gene: TRBV15
CDR3aa: CATSGGHGDYGYTF

j_gene: TRBJ2-1
v_gene: TRBV7-9
CDR3aa: CASSPSGEPYNEQFF